Listed below are T cell receptor beta chains from one sample, sequenced in a study of blood T cells in healthy people across ages. MiXCR, run by TCRdb on the 5' RACE reads, gives a single entry per CDR3 protein. The repertoire holds 1,800,000 or so distinct CDR3 sequences, with about 39% as singletons. The material sequenced was blood. The origin of the receptors is a human donor in good health. Both conserved end residues are part of each CDR3. A D gene is named only where the DNA matches it firmly. Size is stated for part of the rows, as once, few or many counts, or as a class when the clone is expanded.

V	J	size	D	DNA	CDR3
TRBV20-1	TRBJ1-1	once	-	TGCAGTGCTAAGGAGGGGGGAAGCGCTGAAGCTTTCTTT	CSAKEGGSAEAFF
TRBV27	TRBJ1-5	-	TRBD1	TGTGCCAGCAAGCCCGACAGGGGGCAATGGAATCAGCCCCAGCATTTT	CASKPDRGQWNQPQHF
TRBV20-1	TRBJ2-5	few	-	TGCAGTGCTGACAAGACAAGGGGAGAGACCCAGTACTTC	CSADKTRGETQYF
TRBV10-3	TRBJ2-6	-	TRBD1	TGTGCCATCAGTGGTATGAATGCGGGGACAGGAGACTCTGGGGCCAACGTCCTGACTTTC	CAISGMNAGTGDSGANVLTF
TRBV10-3	TRBJ2-1	few	-	TGTGCCATCAGTGCGAAGGGAAGCTCCTACAATGAGCAGTTCTTC	CAISAKGSSYNEQFF
TRBV12-3/TRBV12-4	TRBJ2-1	few	-	TGTGCCAGCAGTTTAATTTCCGGGACGGCTGAGCAGTTCTTC	CASSLISGTAEQFF
TRBV6-5	TRBJ2-2	-	-	TGTGCCAGCAGTTACTCCCCAGGGACCGGGGAGCTGTTTTTT	CASSYSPGTGELFF
TRBV20-1	TRBJ2-5	few	-	TGCAGTGCCCACAGCGTGTACCCGCAAAGAGAGACCCAGTACTTC	CSAHSVYPQRETQYF
TRBV7-2	TRBJ1-2	few	-	TGTGCCAGCAGCTTTCAGGGCGGGGGCGTGAGTGGCTACACCTTC	CASSFQGGGVSGYTF
TRBV19	TRBJ2-1	-	-	TGTGCCAGTAGTATAAGGGGGGATTCCAATGAGCAGTTCTTC	CASSIRGDSNEQFF
TRBV12-3/TRBV12-4	TRBJ2-6	-	-	TGTGCCAGCAGATCCCGTAGGAGTGGGGCCAACGTCCTGACTTTC	CASRSRRSGANVLTF
TRBV6-4	TRBJ1-2	-	-	TGTGCCAGCAGTGACTCGATCGGAGACTCTAACTATGGCTACACCTTC	CASSDSIGDSNYGYTF
TRBV9	TRBJ2-5	few	TRBD1	TGTGCCAGCAGCGTTAGCGCTCTAGGGGGCGAATCAGTGACCCAGTACTTC	CASSVSALGGESVTQYF
TRBV13	TRBJ2-7	few	TRBD2	TGTGCCAGCAGCCGCGGGGGGGCAATCGAGCAGTACTTC	CASSRGGAIEQYF
TRBV5-1	TRBJ1-6	few	TRBD1	TGCGCCAGCAGCGTGACAGGGGGTGTTAATTCACCCCTCCACTTT	CASSVTGGVNSPLHF
TRBV7-2	TRBJ2-5	-	TRBD1	TGTGCCAGTACTAAGAGAACAGGGGAAGAGACCCAGTACTTC	CASTKRTGEETQYF
TRBV5-5	TRBJ1-2	many	-	TGTGCCAGCAGCTTGGCCGCGACATCAACCACGTATGGCTACACCTTC	CASSLAATSTTYGYTF
TRBV6-6	TRBJ1-4	-	-	TGTGCCAGCAGTTTTGATCCGGGACAAACTAATGAAAAACTGTTTTTT	CASSFDPGQTNEKLFF
TRBV5-1	TRBJ2-1	-	TRBD1	TGCGCCAGCTCCGGACAGGGTTGGAATGAGCAGTTCTTC	CASSGQGWNEQFF
TRBV6-6	TRBJ1-2	-	-	TGTGCCAGCAGTTATGAGTTGGGGGGCACTTATGGCTACACCTTC	CASSYELGGTYGYTF
TRBV4-3	TRBJ2-7	-	-	TGCGCCAGCAGCCAATTTGACAGTTCCTACGAGCAGTACTTC	CASSQFDSSYEQYF
TRBV29-1	TRBJ2-1	many	TRBD1	TGCAGCGTTCAACAGGGGTATGAGCAGTTCTTC	CSVQQGYEQFF
TRBV27	TRBJ1-1	few	-	TGTGCCAGCAGTTTATGGGGAGAGGGCACTGAAGCTTTCTTT	CASSLWGEGTEAFF
TRBV6-1	TRBJ2-7	few	-	TGTGCCAGCAGTGCCACCTTCTACGAGCAGTACTTC	CASSATFYEQYF
TRBV27	TRBJ1-1	-	-	TGTGCCAGCAGAACTCACAGGGCGGACAACACTGAAGCTTTCTTT	CASRTHRADNTEAFF
TRBV5-1	TRBJ2-7	many	-	TGCGCCAGCAGGGTCGGGACGACCACCTACGAGCAGTACTTC	CASRVGTTTYEQYF
TRBV4-2	TRBJ2-3	few	-	TGTGCCAGCAGCCAAGATAGGGGGGGGCCAGATTCAGATACGCAGTATTTT	CASSQDRGGPDSDTQYF
TRBV5-1	TRBJ2-7	few	-	TGCGCCAGCAGCTTGAAGGTCGGTTTCTACGAGCAGTACTTC	CASSLKVGFYEQYF
TRBV10-3	TRBJ1-2	few	-	TGTGCCATCAGTGCGACAGCTTCTAACTATGGCTACACCTTC	CAISATASNYGYTF
TRBV20-1	TRBJ1-1	few	-	TGCAGTGCTCTGGACAACCGAGACACTGAAGCTTTCTTT	CSALDNRDTEAFF
TRBV29-1	TRBJ1-2	-	-	TGCAGCGTGGAGGACGGCTATGGCTACACCTTC	CSVEDGYGYTF
TRBV24-1	TRBJ2-3	few	TRBD2	TGTGCCACCAGTGGTAGAGTAGCGGGGGGGAGCACAGATACGCAGTATTTT	CATSGRVAGGSTDTQYF
TRBV20-1	TRBJ2-5	-	-	TGCAGTGCAGAGAACAGGGGCGCGGGGGAGACCCAGTACTTC	CSAENRGAGETQYF
TRBV6-2/TRBV6-3	TRBJ2-6	few	-	TGTGCCAGCAGGCGAAGGACGGGGACTGGGGCCAACGTCCTGACTTTC	CASRRRTGTGANVLTF